Sequencing of this TCR beta chain was carried out in a study of regulatory T cells in long-lasting Graves disease. Regarding the study as a whole: Study was limited to peripheral blood, excluding thyroid tissue.

This clonotype was seen repeatedly, ten times or more. Its target is unknown. HTBI primers from iRepertoire and Arm-PCR of CDR3 regions yielded the TCR beta libraries. TCRdb re-called the multiplex PCR reads through MiXCR, storing one row per CDR3 protein. The repertoire includes 500,000 or so distinct CDR3 sequences, 13% to 15% of them detected once, and more than 15% sits in the top ten. Time point in this sample: newly diagnosed GD, antithyroid drugs for less than 3 months. PBMC-derived RNA was used for the TCR library. There are 13 residues in the CDR3. CDR1 is GTSNPN and CDR2 is SVGIG in the germline V gene (reference sequence). Trimming pared 3 bases from V and 5 bases from J, leaving 13 bases between. The sample also formed part of further work on T cells in Graves' hyperthyroidism and ophthalmopathy. From that second work: Hyperthyroidism had been newly diagnosed in patients aged 18 to 65, and its duration was under 2 months. HTBI primers drove first-round RT-PCR of the TCR CDR3.

The V gene is TRBV30, the J gene TRBJ2-5; perhaps TRBD2 as D (5 bases). This clonotype was obtained from a woman between 45 and 65 years old with Graves disease. The specimen was peripheral blood mononuclear cells (PBMCs), collected at new diagnosis, from a patient treated with antithyroid drugs. The CDR3 loop reads CAWSPTRGETQYF. CDR3 nucleotides: TGTGCCTGGAGCCCCACCCGCGGGGAGACCCAGTACTTC.